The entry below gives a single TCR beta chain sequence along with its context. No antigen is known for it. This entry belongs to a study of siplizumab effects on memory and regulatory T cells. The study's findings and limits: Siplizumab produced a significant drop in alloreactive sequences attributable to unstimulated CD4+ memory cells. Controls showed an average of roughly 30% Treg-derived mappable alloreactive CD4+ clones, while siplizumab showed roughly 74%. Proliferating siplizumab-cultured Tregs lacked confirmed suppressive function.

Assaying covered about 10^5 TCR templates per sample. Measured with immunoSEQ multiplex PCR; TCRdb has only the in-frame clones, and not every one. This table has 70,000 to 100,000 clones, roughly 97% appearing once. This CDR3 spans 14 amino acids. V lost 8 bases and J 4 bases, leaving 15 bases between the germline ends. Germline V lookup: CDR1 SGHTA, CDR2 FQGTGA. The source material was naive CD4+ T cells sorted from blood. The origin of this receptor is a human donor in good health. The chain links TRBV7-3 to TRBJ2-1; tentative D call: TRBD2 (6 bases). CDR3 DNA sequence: TGTGCCAGCTCTGAAAGCGGGCGTTACAATGAGCAGTTCTTC. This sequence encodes CASSESGRYNEQFF.